Listed here are 17 T cell receptor beta chains from one sample, sequenced in a study of vaccination and CD4 T cells after COVID-19. As to treatment: approximately 9-day PBMC culture with coronavirus spike peptide pools or control peptides (ViraFEST assay). The Oncomine TCR Beta short-read assay sequenced DNA from cultured CD4+ T cells. TCRdb independently ran MiXCR on the PCR reads; one entry per CDR3 protein. The profile covers 9,000 to 13,000 distinct CDR3 sequences, with around 50% appearing a single time and over 25% taken by the ten largest. These receptors' antigens are unknown. Material: CD4+ T cells from blood, cultured in vitro. These receptors originate from a human donor who had recovered from COVID-19.

The genes are TRBV7-2 and TRBJ1-6, with D possibly TRBD1 on 6 matching bases. Trimming took off 6 bases at V and 7 bases at J, with 16 bases between the two ends. The CDR3 consists of 15 residues. The germline V gene has CDR1 SGHTA and CDR2 FQGNSA. CDR3 sequence reads: CASSPAGTSNSPLHF. CDR3 nucleotides: TGTGCCAGCAGTCCCGCCGGGACAAGCAATTCACCCCTCCACTTT.

The chain has TRBV7-2 and TRBJ2-2; D unclear. V was shortened by 5 bases and J by 7 bases, with 8 bases between the two germline ends. Germline loops: CDR1 SGHTA, CDR2 FQGNSA. The CDR3 covers 12 residues. The CDR3 loop is CASSTGFGELFF. The CDR3 DNA sequence: TGTGCCAGCAGCACCGGGTTCGGGGAGCTGTTTTTT.

V usage is TRBV28 and J usage is TRBJ2-5; 8 bases align to TRBD1. Germline CDR1 is MDHEN and CDR2 is SYDVKM. The ends lost 5 bases at V and 7 bases at J; junction bases unmatched: 9. The CDR3 spans 14 residues. CDR3 region: CASSRQGTQGTQYF. The CDR3 region has the DNA TGTGCCAGCAGTCGACAGGGGACTCAGGGGACCCAGTACTTC.

The chain joins TRBV7-9 to TRBJ1-2, with a tentative D call TRBD1 (5 bases). This CDR3 region has 15 residues. Germline V CDR1 and CDR2: SEHNR, FQNEAQ (reference sequence). The V end was cut by 8 bases, the J end by 4 bases, with 20 bases between. DNA of the CDR3: TGTGCCAGCGGACTCTCTGCGGGGCTTGGCTATGGCTACACCTTC. Encoded protein: CASGLSAGLGYGYTF.

The chain couples TRBV10-3 to TRBJ1-1, with D perhaps matching TRBD1 (6 bases). The CDR3 runs to 14 residues. CDR1 is ENHRY and CDR2 is SYGVKD in the germline V gene. V was pared by 1 base and J by 4 bases, with 10 bases between. The CDR3 region has the DNA TGTGCCATCAGTGAGTACAGGGAGGCCACTGAAGCTTTCTTT. As protein: CAISEYREATEAFF.

The chain is built from TRBV12-3 or TRBV12-4 and TRBJ1-2; TRBD1 matches at 9 bases. V lost 6 bases to trimming and J lost 2 bases; unmatched junction nucleotides: 4. This CDR3 has 14 residues. CDR3 in amino acids: CASRRTGDNYGYTF. The CDR3 DNA follows: TGTGCCAGCAGAAGGACAGGGGACAACTATGGCTACACCTTC.

The chain joins TRBV10-1 to TRBJ1-3; D unclear. V dropped 5 bases and J dropped 0 bases, with 29 bases sitting between them. Germline-derived CDR1 and CDR2 are WNHNN and SYGVQD (reference sequence). The CDR3 extends over 21 amino acids. The CDR3 nucleotides read TGCGCCAGCAGTCCCTCGGTCCCCGGACGGCCCGAAGGACGCTCTGGAAACACCATATATTTT. Amino acid sequence: CASSPSVPGRPEGRSGNTIYF.

The rearrangement joins TRBV12-3 or TRBV12-4 to TRBJ2-2; D not resolved. CDR3 size: 15 residues. V lost 5 bases, J lost 6 bases, and 16 bases lay in between. CDR3 residues: CASSRSLNRAGELFF. For the CDR3, the DNA is TGTGCCAGCAGTCGGAGCTTAAATCGGGCCGGGGAGCTGTTTTTT.

The J gene is TRBJ1-5, the V gene TRBV27; 7 bases match TRBD1. V shed 1 base, J shed 0 bases, and the junction held 3 bases outside the gene matches. The length of the CDR3 is 16 residues. Germline-derived CDR1 and CDR2 are MNHEY and SMNVEV (reference sequence). The CDR3: CASSLWGTDSNQPQHF. In DNA form, the CDR3 reads TGTGCCAGCAGTTTATGGGGGACAGATAGCAATCAGCCCCAGCATTTT.

This chain joins TRBV6-1 and TRBJ1-1, with D tentatively TRBD1 (6 bases). Trimming left V 3 bases short and J 1 base short, with 6 bases between. From germline, CDR1 is MNHNS and CDR2 SASEGT. There are 13 residues in the CDR3. CDR3 sequence reads: CASSDRGNTEAFF. CDR3 sequence (DNA): TGTGCCAGCAGTGACAGGGGGAACACTGAAGCTTTCTTT.

The chain uses TRBV6-5 and TRBJ2-5, with 7 bases aligning to TRBD2. The germline V gene encodes CDR1 MNHEY and CDR2 SVGAGI. CDR3 size: 14 residues. Trimming removed 0 bases from V and 2 bases from J; junction bases left unmatched: 0. CDR3 sequence (DNA): TGTGCCAGCAGTTACTCGCGGGGGCAAGAGACCCAGTACTTC. Encoded protein: CASSYSRGQETQYF.

In its sample, this clonotype was seen once. The chain carries TRBV5-4 and TRBJ1-6; D perhaps matches TRBD1 (5 bases). The CDR3 is 15 residues long. V was shortened by 1 base and J by 7 bases, with 12 bases between the two germline ends. Germline V gene sequence: CDR1 SGHNT, CDR2 YYREEE (reference sequence). The CDR3 nucleotides read TGTGCCAGCAGCTTGACCGGGACGGAGAATTCACCCCTCCACTTT. It translates to CASSLTGTENSPLHF.

The chain links TRBV7-2 to TRBJ1-2; 7 positions agree with TRBD1. The V segment lost 1 base and the J segment 1 base; nucleotides outside the gene matches: 0. This CDR3 is built from 14 residues. Germline CDR1 SGHTA, CDR2 FQGNSA. The CDR3 bases are TGTGCCAGCAGCTTAGGACAGGGTAACTATGGCTACACCTTC. Protein sequence: CASSLGQGNYGYTF.

Only a few counts were recorded for this clonotype. The chain has TRBV3-1 and TRBJ2-3; either TRBD1 or TRBD2 may supply D (5 bases each). The CDR3 runs to 16 residues. CDR1 is LGHDT, CDR2 YNNKEL, per germline (reference sequence). The V end lost 3 bases, the J end lost 10 bases, and 23 bases lay between the germline ends. The CDR3 reads CASSQGSSGRLGAQYF. CDR3 nucleotides: TGTGCCAGCAGCCAGGGTTCTAGTGGGCGGTTGGGGGCGCAGTATTTT.

V and J are TRBV27 and TRBJ2-1; TRBD2 aligns across 11 bases. Per germline, CDR1 MNHEY and CDR2 SMNVEV (reference sequence). The CDR3 is made up of 16 amino acids. J gave up 7 bases and V 5 bases, and 10 bases lay outside the gene matches. DNA of the CDR3: TGTGCCAGCAGTGCCTATAGCGGGGGGGAAGGAAATGAGCAGTTCTTC. Translating gives CASSAYSGGEGNEQFF.

This clonotype was picked up a small number of times. The rearrangement links TRBV2 to TRBJ1-2; D uncertain. The CDR3 extends over 13 amino acids. Trimming removed 4 bases from V and 5 bases from J, with 11 bases in between. Germline CDR1 SNHLY, CDR2 FYNNEI. The CDR3 coding sequence is TGTGCCAGCAGTGGAGGGTTGGTGTATGGCTACACCTTC. Its translation is CASSGGLVYGYTF.

The CDR3 loop reads CASSHNIGITPEAFF. The DNA of the CDR3 is TGCGCCAGCAGTCACAACATTGGGATCACCCCAGAAGCTTTCTTT. This chain uses TRBV23-1 with TRBJ1-1; D not resolved. TRBV23-1 is sorted into the ORF group, with uncertain function. The CDR3 is 15 residues long. The V end was cut by 3 bases, the J end by 8 bases, with 19 bases between.